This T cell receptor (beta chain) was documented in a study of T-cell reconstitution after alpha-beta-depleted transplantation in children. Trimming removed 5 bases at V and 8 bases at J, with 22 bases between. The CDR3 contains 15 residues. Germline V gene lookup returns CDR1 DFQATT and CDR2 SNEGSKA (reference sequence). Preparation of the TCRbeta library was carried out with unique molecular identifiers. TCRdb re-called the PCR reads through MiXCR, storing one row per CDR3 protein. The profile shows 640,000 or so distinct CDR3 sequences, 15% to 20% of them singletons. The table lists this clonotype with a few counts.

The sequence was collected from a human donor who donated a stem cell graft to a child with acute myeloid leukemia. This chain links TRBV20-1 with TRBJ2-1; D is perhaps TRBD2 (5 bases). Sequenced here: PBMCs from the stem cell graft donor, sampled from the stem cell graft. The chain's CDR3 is CSAHPTRSLHYEQFF. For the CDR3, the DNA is TGCAGTGCTCACCCCACTAGATCACTCCACTATGAGCAGTTCTTC.